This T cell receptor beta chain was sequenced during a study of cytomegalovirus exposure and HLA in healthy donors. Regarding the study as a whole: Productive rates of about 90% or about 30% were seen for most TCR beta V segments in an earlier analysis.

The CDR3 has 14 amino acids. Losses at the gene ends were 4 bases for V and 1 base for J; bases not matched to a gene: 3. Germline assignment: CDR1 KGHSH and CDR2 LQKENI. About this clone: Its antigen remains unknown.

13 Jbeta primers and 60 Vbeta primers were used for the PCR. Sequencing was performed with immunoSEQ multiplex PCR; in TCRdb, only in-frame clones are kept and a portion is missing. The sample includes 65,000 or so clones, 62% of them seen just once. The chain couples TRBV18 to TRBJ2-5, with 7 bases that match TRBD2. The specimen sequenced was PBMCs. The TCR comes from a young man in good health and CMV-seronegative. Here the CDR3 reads CASSRDYLQETQYF. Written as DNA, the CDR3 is TGTGCCAGCTCACGGGACTACCTCCAAGAGACCCAGTACTTC. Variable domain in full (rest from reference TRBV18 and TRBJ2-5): NAGVMQNPRHLVRRRGQEARLRCSPMKGHSHVYWYRQLPEEGLKFMVYLQKENIIDESGMPKERFSAEFPKEGPSILRIQQVVRGDSAAYFCASSRDYLQETQYFGPGTRLLVL.